The 2 T cell receptor beta chains given below trace back to one sample, sequenced in a study of tissue T cells after allogeneic stem cell transplantation. Using immunoSEQ multiplex PCR, the repertoire was profiled, and TCRdb retains in-frame clones only, with some absent. This table holds around 8,000 clones, approximately 37% found once. The time point was: mouse harvest day 14 after allogeneic transplant. The graft held 10^6 splenic CD5+ T cells and 10^7 T-cell-depleted bone marrow cells. Sequenced material: skin. These receptors all stem from a female BALB/c mouse given C57BL/6 T cells with graft-versus-host disease after an allogeneic hematopoietic cell transplant.

This clone has just a few counts. Germline and genes: mouse. The read gets to within 1 residue of the CDR3 end, and the germline J gene fills in the rest. V usage is TRBV14 and J usage is TRBJ1-1, with D perhaps TRBD1 (6 bases). The CDR3 contains 11 residues. V lost 5 bases to trimming and J lost 7 bases, with 9 bases between them. Germline CDR1 and CDR2: SGHDT and FRDEAV. The CDR3 protein is CASSGGQEVFF. CDR3 DNA, as far as it was read: TGTGCCAGCAGCGGGGGGCAAGAAGTCTTC.

This clone showed up just a few times. Each gene name is a mouse one. The sequenced fragment ends 1 residue before the CDR3 boundary, so the rest is inferred from the germline J gene. This chain connects TRBV12-2 to TRBJ2-3; 7 bases fit TRBD2. This CDR3 spans 15 amino acids. Germline CDR1 reads SGHLS; CDR2 reads HYDKME. With 1 base clipped from V and 0 bases from J, the junction kept 3 bases outside the gene matches. The sequenced part of the CDR3 DNA is TGTGCCAGCTCTCTATCTGGGGGTAGTGCAGAAACGCTGTAT. This encodes CASSLSGGSAETLY. The whole CDR3 is CASSLSGGSAETLYF.